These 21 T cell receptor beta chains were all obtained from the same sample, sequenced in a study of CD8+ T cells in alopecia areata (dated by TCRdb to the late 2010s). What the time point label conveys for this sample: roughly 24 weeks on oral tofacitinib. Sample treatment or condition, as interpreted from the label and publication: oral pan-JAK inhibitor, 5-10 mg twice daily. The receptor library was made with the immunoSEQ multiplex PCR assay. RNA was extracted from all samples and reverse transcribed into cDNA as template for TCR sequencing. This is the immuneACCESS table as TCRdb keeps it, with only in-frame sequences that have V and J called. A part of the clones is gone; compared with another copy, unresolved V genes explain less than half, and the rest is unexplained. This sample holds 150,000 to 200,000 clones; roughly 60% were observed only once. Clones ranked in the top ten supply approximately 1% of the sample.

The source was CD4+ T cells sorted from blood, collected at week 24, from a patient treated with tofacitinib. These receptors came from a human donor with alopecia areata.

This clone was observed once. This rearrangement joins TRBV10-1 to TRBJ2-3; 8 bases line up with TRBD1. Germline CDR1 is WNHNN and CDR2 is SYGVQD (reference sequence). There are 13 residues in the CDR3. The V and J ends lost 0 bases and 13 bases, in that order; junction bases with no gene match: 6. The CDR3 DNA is TGCGCCAGCAGTGAGTCGATGACAGGGGTTGAGTATTTT. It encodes CASSESMTGVEYF.

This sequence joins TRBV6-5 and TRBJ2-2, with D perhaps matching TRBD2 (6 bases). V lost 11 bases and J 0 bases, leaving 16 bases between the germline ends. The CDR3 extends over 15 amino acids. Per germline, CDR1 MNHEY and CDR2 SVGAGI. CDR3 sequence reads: CAAKDKRANTGELFF. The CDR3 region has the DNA TGTGCCGCGAAGGATAAGCGGGCGAACACCGGGGAGCTGTTTTTT.

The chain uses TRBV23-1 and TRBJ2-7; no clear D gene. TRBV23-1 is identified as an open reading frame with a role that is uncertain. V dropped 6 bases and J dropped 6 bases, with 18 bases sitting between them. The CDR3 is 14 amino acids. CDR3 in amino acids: CASRVSEVSVEQYF. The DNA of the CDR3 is TGCGCCAGCAGGGTTTCAGAAGTTAGTGTCGAGCAGTACTTC.

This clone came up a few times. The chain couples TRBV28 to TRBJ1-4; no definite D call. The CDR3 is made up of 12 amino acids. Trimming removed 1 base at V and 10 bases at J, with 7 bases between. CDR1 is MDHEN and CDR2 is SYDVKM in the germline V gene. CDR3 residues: CASSLSHAKLFF. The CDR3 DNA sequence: TGTGCCAGCAGTTTATCTCACGCAAAACTGTTTTTT.

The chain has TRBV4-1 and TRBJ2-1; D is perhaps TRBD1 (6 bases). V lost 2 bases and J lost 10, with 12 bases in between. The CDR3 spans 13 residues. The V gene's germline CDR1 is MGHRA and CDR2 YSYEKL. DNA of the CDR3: TGCGCCAGCAGCCAACAGGCAGGGACAGAGCAGTTCTTC. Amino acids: CASSQQAGTEQFF.

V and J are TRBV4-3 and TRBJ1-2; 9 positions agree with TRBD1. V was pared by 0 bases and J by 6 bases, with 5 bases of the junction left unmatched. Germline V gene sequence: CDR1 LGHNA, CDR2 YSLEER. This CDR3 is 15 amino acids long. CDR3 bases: TGCGCCAGCAGCCAAGATCTACAGGGGGCTAATGGCTACACCTTC. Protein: CASSQDLQGANGYTF.

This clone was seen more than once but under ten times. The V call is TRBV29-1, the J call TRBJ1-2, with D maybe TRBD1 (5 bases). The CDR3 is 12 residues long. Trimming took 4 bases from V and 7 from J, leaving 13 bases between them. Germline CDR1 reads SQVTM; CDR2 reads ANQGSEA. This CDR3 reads CSVGQKSSGYTF. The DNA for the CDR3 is TGCAGCGTTGGACAGAAAAGTTCTGGCTACACCTTC.

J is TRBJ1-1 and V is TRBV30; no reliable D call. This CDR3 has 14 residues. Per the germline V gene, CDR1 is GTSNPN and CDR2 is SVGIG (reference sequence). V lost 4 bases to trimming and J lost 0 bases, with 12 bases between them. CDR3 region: CAWKGASLNTEAFF. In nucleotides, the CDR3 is TGTGCCTGGAAGGGAGCCTCCTTGAACACTGAAGCTTTCTTT.

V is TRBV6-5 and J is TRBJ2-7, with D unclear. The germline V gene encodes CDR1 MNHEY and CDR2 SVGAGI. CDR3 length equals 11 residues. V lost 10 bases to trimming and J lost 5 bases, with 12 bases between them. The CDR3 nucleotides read TGTGCCATATCGACCCTAAACGAGCAGTACTTC. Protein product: CAISTLNEQYF.

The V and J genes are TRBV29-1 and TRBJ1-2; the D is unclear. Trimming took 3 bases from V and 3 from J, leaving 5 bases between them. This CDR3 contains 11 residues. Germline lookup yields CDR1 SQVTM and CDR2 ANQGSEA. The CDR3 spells CSVDGYYGYTF. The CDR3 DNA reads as TGCAGCGTTGATGGCTACTATGGCTACACCTTC. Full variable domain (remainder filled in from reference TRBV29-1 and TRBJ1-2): SAVISQKPSRDICQRGTSLTIQCQVDSQVTMMFWYRQQPGQSLTLIATANQGSEATYESGFVIDKFPISRPNLTFSTLTVSNMSPEDSSIYLCSVDGYYGYTFGSGTRLTVV.

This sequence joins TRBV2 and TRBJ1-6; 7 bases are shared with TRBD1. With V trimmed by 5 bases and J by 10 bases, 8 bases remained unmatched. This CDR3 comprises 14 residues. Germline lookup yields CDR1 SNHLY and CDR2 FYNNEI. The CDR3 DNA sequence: TGTGCCAGCAGTACTGACAGGGATTCCTCACCCCTCCACTTT. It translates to CASSTDRDSSPLHF.

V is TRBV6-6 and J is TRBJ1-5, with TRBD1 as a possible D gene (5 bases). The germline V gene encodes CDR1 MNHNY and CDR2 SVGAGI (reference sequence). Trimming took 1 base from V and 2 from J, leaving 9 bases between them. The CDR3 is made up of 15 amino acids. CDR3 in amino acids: CASSYLGGGNQPQHF. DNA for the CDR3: TGTGCCAGCAGTTACTTGGGGGGTGGCAATCAGCCCCAGCATTTT.

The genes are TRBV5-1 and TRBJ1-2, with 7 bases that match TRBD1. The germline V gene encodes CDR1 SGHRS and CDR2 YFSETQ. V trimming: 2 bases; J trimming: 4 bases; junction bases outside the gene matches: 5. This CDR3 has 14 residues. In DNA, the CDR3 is TGCGCCAGCAGCTTTGGACAGGAGGCCTATGGCTACACCTTC. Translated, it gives CASSFGQEAYGYTF.

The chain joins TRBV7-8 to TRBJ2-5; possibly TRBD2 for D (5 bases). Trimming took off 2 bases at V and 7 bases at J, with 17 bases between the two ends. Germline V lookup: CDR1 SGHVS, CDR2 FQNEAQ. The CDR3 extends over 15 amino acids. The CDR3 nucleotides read TGTGCCAGCAGCTTAATCCCCCTTAACGGAGGGACCCAGTACTTC. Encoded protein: CASSLIPLNGGTQYF. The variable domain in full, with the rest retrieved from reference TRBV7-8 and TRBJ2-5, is GAGVSQSPRYKVAKRGQDVALRCDPISGHVSLFWYQQALGQGPEFLTYFQNEAQLDKSGLPSDRFFAERPEGSVSTLKIQRTQQEDSAVYLCASSLIPLNGGTQYFGPGTRLLVL.

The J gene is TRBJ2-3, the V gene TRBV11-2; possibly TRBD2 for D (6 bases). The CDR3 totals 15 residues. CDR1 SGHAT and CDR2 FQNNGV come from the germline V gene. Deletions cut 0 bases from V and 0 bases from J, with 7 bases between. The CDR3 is CASSLDGTSTDTQYF. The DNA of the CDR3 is TGTGCCAGCAGCTTAGACGGGACTAGCACAGATACGCAGTATTTT.

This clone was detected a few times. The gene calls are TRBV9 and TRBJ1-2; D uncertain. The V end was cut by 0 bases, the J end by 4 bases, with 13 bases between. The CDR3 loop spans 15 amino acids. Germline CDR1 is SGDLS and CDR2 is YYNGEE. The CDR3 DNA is TGTGCCAGCAGCGTAGGGGTAGAAGGACTCTATGGCTACACCTTC. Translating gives CASSVGVEGLYGYTF.

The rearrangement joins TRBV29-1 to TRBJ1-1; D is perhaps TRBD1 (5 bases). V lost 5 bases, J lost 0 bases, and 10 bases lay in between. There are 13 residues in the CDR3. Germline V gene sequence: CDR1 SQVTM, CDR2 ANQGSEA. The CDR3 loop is CSVQGLMNTEAFF. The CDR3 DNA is TGCAGCGTTCAGGGACTCATGAACACTGAAGCTTTCTTT.

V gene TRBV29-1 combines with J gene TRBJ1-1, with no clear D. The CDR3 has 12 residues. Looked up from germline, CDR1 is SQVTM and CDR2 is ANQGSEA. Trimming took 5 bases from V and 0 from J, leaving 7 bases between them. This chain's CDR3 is CSVTVVNTEAFF. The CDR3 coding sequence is TGCAGCGTTACCGTGGTGAACACTGAAGCTTTCTTT.

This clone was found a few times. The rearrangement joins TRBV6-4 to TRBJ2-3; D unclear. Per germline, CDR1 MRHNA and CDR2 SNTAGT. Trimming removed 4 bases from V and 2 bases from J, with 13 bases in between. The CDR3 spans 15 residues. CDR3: CASSVGVSSTDTQYF. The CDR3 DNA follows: TGTGCCAGCAGTGTTGGGGTATCCTCCACAGATACGCAGTATTTT.

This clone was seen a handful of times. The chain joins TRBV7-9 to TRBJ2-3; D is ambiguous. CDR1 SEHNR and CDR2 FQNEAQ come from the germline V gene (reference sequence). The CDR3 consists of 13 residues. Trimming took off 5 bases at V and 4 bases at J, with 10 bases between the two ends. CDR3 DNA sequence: TGTGCCAGCAGCCCCACGTCGGCAGATACGCAGTATTTT. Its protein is CASSPTSADTQYF.

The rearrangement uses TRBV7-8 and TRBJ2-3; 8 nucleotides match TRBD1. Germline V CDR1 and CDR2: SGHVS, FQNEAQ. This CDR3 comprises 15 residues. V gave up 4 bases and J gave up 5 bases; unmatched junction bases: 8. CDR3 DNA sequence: TGTGCCAGCAGCTCCGGGACAGGATCACAAGATACGCAGTATTTT. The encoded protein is CASSSGTGSQDTQYF.